Each of the 21 T cell receptor beta chains below was sequenced from the same sample in a study of shared clonotypes between healthy human individuals. The table came from immunoSEQ multiplex PCR; TCRdb's copy has only in-frame clones and leaves some out. This table holds under 2,000,000 clones, about 94% found once. Selected positively for CCR7 and CD45RO-negative, naive CD8 cells excluded terminally differentiated effector memory CD45RA+ cells. The sample consisted of naive CD8+ T cells sorted from blood. Source of these receptors: a man between 18 and 29 years old in good health.

J is TRBJ2-3 and V is TRBV9; tentative D call: TRBD1 (5 bases). The CDR3 is 15 amino acids. Germline CDR1 reads SGDLS; CDR2 reads YYNGEE. Between the trimmed V and J ends, which lost 0 bases and 4 bases, there was a span of 12 bases. In nucleotides, the CDR3 is TGTGCCAGCAGCGTAGCAGGGATTCCCGCAGATACGCAGTATTTT. It specifies CASSVAGIPADTQYF.

V gene TRBV2 combines with J gene TRBJ2-3, with 9 bases aligning to TRBD1. The ends lost 6 bases at V and 0 bases at J; junction bases unmatched: 10. Germline V lookup: CDR1 SNHLY, CDR2 FYNNEI. The CDR3 is 17 residues long. The CDR3 DNA is TGTGCCAGCAGCGGGGACAGGGTTGGTATAAGCACAGATACGCAGTATTTT. This gives the protein CASSGDRVGISTDTQYF.

A few counts support this clone. CDR3 nucleotides: TGCAGCGGACTCACGAACTATGGCTACACCTTC. Protein: CSGLTNYGYTF. The V and J genes are TRBV29-1 and TRBJ1-2; D gene unclear. CDR3 length: 11 residues. Germline V CDR1 and CDR2: SQVTM, ANQGSEA. The V and J ends lost 7 bases and 2 bases respectively, with 8 bases between them.

The chain uses TRBV15 and TRBJ1-5; D is unresolved. The CDR3 has 15 amino acids. Germline V gives CDR1 LNHNV, CDR2 YYDKDF (reference sequence). The V end lost 0 bases, the J end lost 0 bases, and 6 bases lay between the germline ends. CDR3: CATSRDGSSNQPQHF. DNA for the CDR3: TGTGCCACCAGCAGAGATGGTAGTAGCAATCAGCCCCAGCATTTT.

A remark on this clone: Other DNA sequences in the same sample also yield this CDR3. The CDR3, as DNA: TGTGCCAGCAGCGTAGGCTCGGGAGGCTACACCTTC. Translation: CASSVGSGGYTF. This chain uses TRBV9 with TRBJ1-2; D is unclear. The ends were cut back, 0 bases at V and 8 bases at J, with 8 bases in the middle. The CDR3 contains 12 residues. The germline V gene encodes CDR1 SGDLS and CDR2 YYNGEE.

This chain connects TRBV25-1 to TRBJ1-5; D gene uncertain. Germline CDR1 and CDR2: MGHDK and SYGVNS. This CDR3 region has 14 residues. V was shortened by 1 base and J by 8 bases, with 12 bases between the two germline ends. In DNA, the CDR3 is TGTGCCAGCAGTGAATCTGAGGGTGGCGAGCCCCAGCATTTT. It is translated as CASSESEGGEPQHF.

This chain links TRBV5-8 with TRBJ2-7; 8 positions match TRBD1. Germline CDR1 SGHTS, CDR2 YDEGEE. V was clipped by 5 bases and J by 3 bases; unmatched bases: 7. There are 14 residues in the CDR3. The CDR3 nucleotides read TGTGCCAGCAGTCATCAGGGGGCCAGCTACGAGCAGTACTTC. It encodes CASSHQGASYEQYF.

The chain couples TRBV2 to TRBJ2-6; perhaps TRBD2 as D (5 bases). CDR3 length: 16 amino acids. In germline, CDR1 is SNHLY, CDR2 FYNNEI. Between the trimmed V and J ends, which lost 5 bases and 0 bases, there was a span of 11 bases. As DNA, the CDR3 is TGTGCCAGCAGTTCCACGGACTCCTCTGGGGCCAACGTCCTGACTTTC. Encoded protein: CASSSTDSSGANVLTF.

The V gene is TRBV27, the J gene TRBJ2-7; perhaps TRBD1 as D (5 bases). The CDR3 covers 14 residues. Germline V CDR1 and CDR2: MNHEY, SMNVEV (reference sequence). V lost 5 bases and J lost 5, with 16 bases in between. In DNA, the CDR3 is TGTGCCAGCAGTCCCTACGCCGCAGGGCACGAGCAGTACTTC. This gives the protein CASSPYAAGHEQYF.

The chain recombines TRBV27 with TRBJ2-3, with 12 bases lining up with TRBD2. Germline assignment: CDR1 MNHEY and CDR2 SMNVEV (reference sequence). The CDR3 has 17 amino acids. Trimming at V came to 6 bases and at J to 3 bases, leaving 10 bases not matched to a gene. The CDR3 loop reads CASSVNSLAGGTDTQYF. The CDR3 DNA is TGTGCCAGCAGCGTCAACTCCCTAGCGGGGGGGACAGATACGCAGTATTTT.

This clone appeared a single time. This rearrangement joins TRBV6-6 to TRBJ2-2; D is ambiguous. CDR3 length: 13 amino acids. Trimming pared 2 bases from V and 4 bases from J, leaving 5 bases between. Germline V lookup: CDR1 MNHNY, CDR2 SVGAGI (reference sequence). The CDR3 DNA reads TGTGCCAGCAGTTACGAGCTCACCGGGGAGCTGTTTTTT. As protein: CASSYELTGELFF.

This clone has just one count. The chain carries TRBV30 and TRBJ1-2; D is uncertain. The CDR3 has 14 amino acids. Germline V gene data show CDR1 as GTSNPN and CDR2 as SVGIG (reference sequence). CDR3 in amino acids: CVLEEGLANYGYTF. The CDR3 DNA follows: TGTGTCTTAGAAGAGGGCTTAGCGAACTATGGCTACACCTTC.

This clone appeared a single time. The CDR3, as DNA: TGTGCCAGCAGTTCTGTGGGACCCTACGAGCAGTACTTC. Amino acids: CASSSVGPYEQYF. The chain carries TRBV27 and TRBJ2-7; D may be TRBD1 or TRBD2 (5 bases each). The CDR3 length is 13 residues. The V gene's germline CDR1 is MNHEY and CDR2 SMNVEV (reference sequence). V lost 4 bases to trimming and J lost 2 bases, with 9 bases between them.

This clone has more than one count but fewer than ten. The chain's CDR3 is CASSLGEGSRYEQYF. As DNA, the CDR3 is TGTGCCAGCAGCTTAGGGGAGGGCAGTCGCTACGAGCAGTACTTC. The rearrangement joins TRBV7-9 to TRBJ2-7, with 7 bases matching TRBD2. V was clipped by 1 base and J by 3 bases; unmatched bases: 6. The length of the CDR3 is 15 residues. CDR1 and CDR2 from the germline V gene are SEHNR and FQNEAQ (reference sequence).

This clone was picked up a small number of times. Other DNA variants within this sample encode the same CDR3. J is TRBJ2-7 and V is TRBV6-6; TRBD1 aligns across 9 bases. Losses at the gene ends were 0 bases for V and 3 bases for J; bases not matched to a gene: 0. The CDR3 sequence is 14 residues long. CDR1 and CDR2 from the germline V gene are MNHNY and SVGAGI (reference sequence). The CDR3 is CASSYSTGGYEQYF. The CDR3 coding sequence is TGTGCCAGCAGTTACTCGACAGGGGGCTACGAGCAGTACTTC.

As for this clone: The sample contains more than one DNA sequence encoding this CDR3. This sequence joins TRBV7-9 and TRBJ2-2; D remains unclear. V lost 4 bases and J 8 bases, leaving 5 bases between the germline ends. The CDR3 has 11 amino acids. Germline CDR1 and CDR2: SEHNR and FQNEAQ (reference sequence). This chain's CDR3 is CASSWRGELFF. The CDR3 bases are TGTGCCAGCAGCTGGAGAGGGGAGCTGTTTTTT.

The chain combines TRBV10-2 with TRBJ1-5; D gene unclear. This CDR3 has 15 amino acids. Germline CDR1 and CDR2: WSHSY and SAAADI. V was clipped by 3 bases and J by 0 bases, with 9 bases between them. The CDR3 here is CASSDGVYSNQPQHF. The CDR3 DNA reads TGCGCCAGCAGTGATGGGGTCTATAGCAATCAGCCCCAGCATTTT.

V is TRBV7-6 and J is TRBJ1-5, with 8 nucleotides matching TRBD1. CDR3 length equals 16 residues. After removal of 0 bases from V and 2 bases from J, the junction contained 3 bases not matched to a gene. Germline loops: CDR1 SGHVS, CDR2 FNYEAQ. In DNA form, the CDR3 reads TGTGCCAGCAGCTTAGCGCCAGGGGGCGGCAATCAGCCCCAGCATTTT. Its translation is CASSLAPGGGNQPQHF.

The sample holds many counts of this clone. V usage is TRBV29-1 and J usage is TRBJ2-1; 8 bases match TRBD1. Germline lookup yields CDR1 SQVTM and CDR2 ANQGSEA. V was clipped by 6 bases and J by 7 bases; unmatched bases: 11. The CDR3 extends over 14 amino acids. Here the CDR3 DNA reads TGCAGCGTCCCCTTGGGGACAGGTGCAAATGAGCAGTTCTTC. It specifies CSVPLGTGANEQFF.

V gene TRBV4-1 combines with J gene TRBJ1-2, with TRBD1 matching over 7 bases. J lost 5 bases, V lost 1 base, and 7 bases had no gene match. CDR3 length: 15 amino acids. The germline V gene encodes CDR1 MGHRA and CDR2 YSYEKL. The CDR3 protein is CASSQGQGLVYGYTF. In DNA, the CDR3 is TGCGCCAGCAGCCAAGGACAGGGACTAGTATATGGCTACACCTTC.

As concerns this clone: This specimen includes other DNA sequences encoding the same CDR3. The chain joins TRBV4-1 to TRBJ2-7; D remains unclear. The V and J ends lost 1 base and 2 bases respectively, with 9 bases between them. This CDR3 is 14 amino acids long. CDR1 and CDR2 (germline): MGHRA, YSYEKL. This CDR3 reads CASSQGSGPYEQYF. In DNA, the CDR3 is TGCGCCAGCAGCCAAGGTTCGGGCCCCTACGAGCAGTACTTC.